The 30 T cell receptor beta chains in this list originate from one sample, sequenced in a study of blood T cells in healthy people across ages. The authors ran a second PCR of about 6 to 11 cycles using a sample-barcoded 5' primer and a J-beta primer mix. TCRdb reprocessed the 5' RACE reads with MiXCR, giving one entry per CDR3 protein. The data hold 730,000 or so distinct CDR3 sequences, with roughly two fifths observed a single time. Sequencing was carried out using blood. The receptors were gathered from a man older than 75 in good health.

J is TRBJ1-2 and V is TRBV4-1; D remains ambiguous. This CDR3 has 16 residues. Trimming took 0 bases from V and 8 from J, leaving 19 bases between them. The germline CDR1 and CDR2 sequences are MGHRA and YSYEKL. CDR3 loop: CASSQDLNRATGGYTF. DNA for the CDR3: TGCGCCAGCAGCCAAGATCTAAATAGAGCCACCGGGGGCTACACCTTC.

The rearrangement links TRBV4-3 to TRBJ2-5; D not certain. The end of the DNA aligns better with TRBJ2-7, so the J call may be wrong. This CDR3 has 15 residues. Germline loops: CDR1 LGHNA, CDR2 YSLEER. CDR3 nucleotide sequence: TGCGCCAGCAGCCAAGATCGGGCCTCTGGTTTCGAGCAGTACTTC. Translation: CASSQDRASGFEQYF.

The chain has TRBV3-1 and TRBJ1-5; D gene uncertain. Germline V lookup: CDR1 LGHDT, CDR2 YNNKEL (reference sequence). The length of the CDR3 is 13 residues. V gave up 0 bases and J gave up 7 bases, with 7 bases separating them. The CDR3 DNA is TGTGCCAGCAGCCAAGAAAATTGGCAGCCCCAGCATTTT. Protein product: CASSQENWQPQHF.

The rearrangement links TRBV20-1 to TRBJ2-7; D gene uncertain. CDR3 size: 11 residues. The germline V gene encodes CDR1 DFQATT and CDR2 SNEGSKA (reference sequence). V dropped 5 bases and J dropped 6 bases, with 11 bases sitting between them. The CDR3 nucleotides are TGCAGTGCTGGAACAACAGCCGAGCAGTACTTC. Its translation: CSAGTTAEQYF.

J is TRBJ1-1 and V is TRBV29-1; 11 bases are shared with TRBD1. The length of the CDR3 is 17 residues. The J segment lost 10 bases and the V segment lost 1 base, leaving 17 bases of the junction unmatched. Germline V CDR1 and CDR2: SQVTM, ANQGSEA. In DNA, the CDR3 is TGCAGCGTTGAAGGTGGTGGGGACAGGGGGGCCTGGGGACGAGCTTTCTTT. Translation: CSVEGGGDRGAWGRAFF.

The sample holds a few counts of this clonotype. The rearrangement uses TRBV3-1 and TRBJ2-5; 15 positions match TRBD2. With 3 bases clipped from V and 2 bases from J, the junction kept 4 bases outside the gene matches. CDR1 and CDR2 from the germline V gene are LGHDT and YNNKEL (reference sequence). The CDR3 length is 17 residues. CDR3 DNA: TGTGCCAGCAGCCAGGGACTAGCGGGGGGTGTGCAAGAGACCCAGTACTTC. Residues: CASSQGLAGGVQETQYF.

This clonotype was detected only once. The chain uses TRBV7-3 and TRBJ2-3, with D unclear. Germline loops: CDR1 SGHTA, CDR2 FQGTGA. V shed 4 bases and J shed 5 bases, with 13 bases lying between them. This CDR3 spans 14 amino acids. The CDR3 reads CASSSDPTGDTQYF. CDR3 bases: TGTGCCAGCAGCTCGGACCCCACGGGAGATACGCAGTATTTT.

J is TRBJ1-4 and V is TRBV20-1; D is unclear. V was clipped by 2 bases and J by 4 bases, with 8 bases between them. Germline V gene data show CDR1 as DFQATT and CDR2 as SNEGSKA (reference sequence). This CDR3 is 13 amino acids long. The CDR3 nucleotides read TGCAGTGCTAGATCACAGATTAATGAAAAACTGTTTTTT. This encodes CSARSQINEKLFF.

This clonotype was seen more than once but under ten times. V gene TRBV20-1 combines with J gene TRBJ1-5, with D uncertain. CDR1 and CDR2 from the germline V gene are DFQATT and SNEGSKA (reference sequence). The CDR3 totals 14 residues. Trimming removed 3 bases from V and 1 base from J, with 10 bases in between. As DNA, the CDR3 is TGCAGTGCTAGTTTAGGGCAGAGCAATCAGCCCCAGCATTTT. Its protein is CSASLGQSNQPQHF.

The CDR3 loop is CASSLTGASGTQFF. The CDR3 region has the DNA TGTGCCAGCAGCTTAACAGGCGCTAGCGGGACGCAGTTCTTC. This chain uses TRBV7-3 with TRBJ2-1; 9 bases map to TRBD2. The germline CDR1 and CDR2 sequences are SGHTA and FQGTGA. The CDR3 consists of 14 residues. V shed 0 bases and J 12 bases; nucleotides not matched to a gene: 6.

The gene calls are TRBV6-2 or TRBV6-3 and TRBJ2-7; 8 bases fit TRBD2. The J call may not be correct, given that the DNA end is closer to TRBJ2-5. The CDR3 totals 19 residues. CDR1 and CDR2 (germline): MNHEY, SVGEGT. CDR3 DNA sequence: TGTGCCAGCAGTTACCGGCTAGCGGGCGCGACCCGATTCCAGGAGACCCAGTACTTC. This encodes CASSYRLAGATRFQETQYF.

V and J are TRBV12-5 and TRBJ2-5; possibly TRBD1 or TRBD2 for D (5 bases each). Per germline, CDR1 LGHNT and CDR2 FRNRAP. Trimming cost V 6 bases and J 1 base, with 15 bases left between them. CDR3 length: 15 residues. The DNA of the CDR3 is TGTGCTAGTGGCCGGGACGGACCTCTCCAAGAGACCCAGTACTTC. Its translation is CASGRDGPLQETQYF.

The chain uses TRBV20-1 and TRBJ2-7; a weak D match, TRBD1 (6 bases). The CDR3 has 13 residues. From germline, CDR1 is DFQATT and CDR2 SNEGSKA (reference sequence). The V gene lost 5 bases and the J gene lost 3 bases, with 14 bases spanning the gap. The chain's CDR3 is CSAPRTANYEQYF. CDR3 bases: TGCAGTGCTCCGCGGACAGCTAACTACGAGCAGTACTTC.

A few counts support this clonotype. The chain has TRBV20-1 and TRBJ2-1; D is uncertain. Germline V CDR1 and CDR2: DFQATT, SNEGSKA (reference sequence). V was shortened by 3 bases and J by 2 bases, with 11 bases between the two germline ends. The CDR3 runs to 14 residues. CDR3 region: CSASWSGTYNEQFF. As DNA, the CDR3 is TGCAGTGCTAGTTGGTCCGGAACCTACAATGAGCAGTTCTTC.

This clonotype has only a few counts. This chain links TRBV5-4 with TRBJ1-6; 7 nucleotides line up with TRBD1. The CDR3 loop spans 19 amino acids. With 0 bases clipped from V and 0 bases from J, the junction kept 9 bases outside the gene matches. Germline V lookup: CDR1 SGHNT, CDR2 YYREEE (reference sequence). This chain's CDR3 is CASSLGGTALSSYNSPLHF. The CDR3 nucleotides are TGTGCCAGCAGCTTGGGTGGGACAGCCCTAAGCTCCTATAATTCACCCCTCCACTTT. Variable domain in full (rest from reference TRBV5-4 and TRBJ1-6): ETGVTQSPTHLIKTRGQQVTLRCSSQSGHNTVSWYQQALGQGPQFIFQYYREEENGRGNFPPRFSGLQFPNYSSELNVNALELDDSALYLCASSLGGTALSSYNSPLHFGNGTRLTVT.

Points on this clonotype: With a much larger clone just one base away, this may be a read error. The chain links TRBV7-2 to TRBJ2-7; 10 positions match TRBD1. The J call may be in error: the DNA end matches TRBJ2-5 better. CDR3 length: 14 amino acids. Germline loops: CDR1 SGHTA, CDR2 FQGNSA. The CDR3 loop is CASGFGTGVETQYF. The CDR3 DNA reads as TGTGCCAGCGGCTTTGGGACAGGGGTAGAGACCCAGTACTTC.

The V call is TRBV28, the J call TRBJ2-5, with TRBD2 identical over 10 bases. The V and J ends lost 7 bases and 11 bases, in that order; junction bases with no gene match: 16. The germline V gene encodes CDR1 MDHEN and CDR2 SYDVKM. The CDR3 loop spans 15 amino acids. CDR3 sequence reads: CASNPFGTSVYEQYF. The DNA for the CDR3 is TGTGCCAGCAACCCTTTCGGGACTAGCGTCTATGAGCAGTACTTC.

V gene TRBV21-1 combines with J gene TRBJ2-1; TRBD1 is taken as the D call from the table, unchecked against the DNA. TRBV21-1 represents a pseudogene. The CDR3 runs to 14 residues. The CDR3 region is CASTTDRGWETQFF. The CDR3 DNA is TGTGCCAGCACCACGGACAGGGGTTGGGAGACCCAGTTCTTC.

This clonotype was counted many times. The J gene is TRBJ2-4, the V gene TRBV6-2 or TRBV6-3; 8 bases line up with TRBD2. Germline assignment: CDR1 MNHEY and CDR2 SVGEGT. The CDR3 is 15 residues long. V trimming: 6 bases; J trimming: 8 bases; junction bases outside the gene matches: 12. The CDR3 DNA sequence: TGTGCCAGCAGGACCGGACTAGCCCGAGTAGACATTCAGTACTTC. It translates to CASRTGLARVDIQYF.

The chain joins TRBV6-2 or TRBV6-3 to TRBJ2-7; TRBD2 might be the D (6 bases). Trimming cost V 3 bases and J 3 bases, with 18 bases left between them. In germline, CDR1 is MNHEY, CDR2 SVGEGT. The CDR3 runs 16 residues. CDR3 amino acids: CASSYLARRGYYEQYF. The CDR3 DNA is TGTGCCAGCAGTTATCTGGCCCGGAGGGGATACTACGAGCAGTACTTC.

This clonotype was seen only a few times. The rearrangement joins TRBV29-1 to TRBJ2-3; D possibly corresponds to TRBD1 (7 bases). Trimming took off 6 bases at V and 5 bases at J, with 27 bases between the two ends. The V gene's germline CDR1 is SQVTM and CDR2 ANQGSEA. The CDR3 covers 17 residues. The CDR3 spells CSVAGGWRGGGRDTQYF. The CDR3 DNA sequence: TGCAGCGTAGCAGGGGGGTGGAGAGGTGGTGGGAGAGATACGCAGTATTTT.

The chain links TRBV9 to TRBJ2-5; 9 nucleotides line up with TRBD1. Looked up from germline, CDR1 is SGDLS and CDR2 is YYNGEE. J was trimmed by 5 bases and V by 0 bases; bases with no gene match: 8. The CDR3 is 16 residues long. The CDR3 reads CASSVALQGADETQYF. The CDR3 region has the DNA TGTGCCAGCAGCGTAGCTTTACAGGGGGCTGACGAGACCCAGTACTTC.

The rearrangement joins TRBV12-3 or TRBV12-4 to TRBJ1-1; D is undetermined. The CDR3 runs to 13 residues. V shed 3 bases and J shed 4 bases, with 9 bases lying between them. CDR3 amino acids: CASSFLLSTEAFF. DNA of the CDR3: TGTGCCAGCAGTTTCCTATTGAGCACTGAAGCTTTCTTT.

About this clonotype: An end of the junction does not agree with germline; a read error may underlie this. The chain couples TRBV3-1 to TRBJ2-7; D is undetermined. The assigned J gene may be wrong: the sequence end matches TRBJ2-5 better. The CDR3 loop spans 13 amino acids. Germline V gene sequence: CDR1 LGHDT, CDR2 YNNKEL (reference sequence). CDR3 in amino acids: CAGSHYAGETQYF. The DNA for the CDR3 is TGTGCCGGCAGCCACTATGCAGGAGAGACCCAGTACTTC.

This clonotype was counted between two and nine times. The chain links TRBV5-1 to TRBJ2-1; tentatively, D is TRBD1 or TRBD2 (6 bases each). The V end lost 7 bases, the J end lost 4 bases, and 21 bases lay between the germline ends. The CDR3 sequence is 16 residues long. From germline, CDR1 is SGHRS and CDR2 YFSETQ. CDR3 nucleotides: TGCGCCAGCTCTATGGAGGGGGGCGGCCATTACAATGAGCAGTTCTTC. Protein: CASSMEGGGHYNEQFF. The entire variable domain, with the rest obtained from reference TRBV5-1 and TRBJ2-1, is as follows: KAGVTQTPRYLIKTRGQQVTLSCSPISGHRSVSWYQQTPGQGLQFLFEYFSETQRNKGNFPGRFSGRQFSNSRSEMNVSTLELGDSALYLCASSMEGGGHYNEQFFGPGTRLTVL.

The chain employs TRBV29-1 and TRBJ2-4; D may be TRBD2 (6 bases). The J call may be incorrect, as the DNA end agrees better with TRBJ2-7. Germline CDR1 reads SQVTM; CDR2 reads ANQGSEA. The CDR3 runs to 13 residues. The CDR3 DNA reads TGCAGCGTTGAAGAAGGGAGGTCGTACGAGCAGTACTTC. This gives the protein CSVEEGRSYEQYF.

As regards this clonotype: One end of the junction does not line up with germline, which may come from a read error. The CDR3 loop is CASGQEIRSSYEQYF. The DNA for the CDR3 is TGTGCCAGCGGCCAAGAGATACGGAGCTCCTACGAGCAGTACTTC. V and J are TRBV4-2 and TRBJ2-7; D is unresolved. Germline CDR1 and CDR2: LGHNA and YNFKEQ. CDR3 length: 15 amino acids.

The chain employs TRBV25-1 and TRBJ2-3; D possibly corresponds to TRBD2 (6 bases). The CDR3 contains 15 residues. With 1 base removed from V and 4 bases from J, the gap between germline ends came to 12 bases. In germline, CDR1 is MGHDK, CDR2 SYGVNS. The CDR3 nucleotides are TGTGCCAGCAGTGAATTCGGGGGTCCCGCAGATACGCAGTATTTT. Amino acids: CASSEFGGPADTQYF.

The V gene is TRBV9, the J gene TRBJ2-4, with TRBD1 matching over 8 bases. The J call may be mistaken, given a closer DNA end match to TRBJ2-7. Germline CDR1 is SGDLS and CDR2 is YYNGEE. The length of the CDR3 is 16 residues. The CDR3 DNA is TGTGCCAGCAGCGTTGCTGCGACAGGGGTGATCTACGAGCAGTACTTC. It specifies CASSVAATGVIYEQYF.

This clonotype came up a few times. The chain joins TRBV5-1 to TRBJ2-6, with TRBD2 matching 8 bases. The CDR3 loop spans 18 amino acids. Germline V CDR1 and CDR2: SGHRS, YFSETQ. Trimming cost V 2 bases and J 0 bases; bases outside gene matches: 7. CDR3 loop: CASSLSGGFFSGANVLTF. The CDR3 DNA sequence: TGCGCCAGCAGCTTAAGCGGGGGATTCTTCTCTGGGGCCAACGTCCTGACTTTC.